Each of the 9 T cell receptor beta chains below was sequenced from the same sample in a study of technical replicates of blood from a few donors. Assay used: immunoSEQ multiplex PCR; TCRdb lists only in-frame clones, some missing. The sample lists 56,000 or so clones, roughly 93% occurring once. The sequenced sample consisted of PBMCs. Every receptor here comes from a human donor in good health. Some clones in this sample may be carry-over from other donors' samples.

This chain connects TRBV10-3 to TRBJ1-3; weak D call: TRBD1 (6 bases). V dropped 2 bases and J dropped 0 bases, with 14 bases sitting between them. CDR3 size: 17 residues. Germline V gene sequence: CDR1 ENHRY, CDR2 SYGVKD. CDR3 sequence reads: CAISEQQGLSSGNTIYF. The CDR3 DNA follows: TGTGCCATCAGTGAGCAGCAGGGGTTAAGCTCTGGAAACACCATATATTTT.

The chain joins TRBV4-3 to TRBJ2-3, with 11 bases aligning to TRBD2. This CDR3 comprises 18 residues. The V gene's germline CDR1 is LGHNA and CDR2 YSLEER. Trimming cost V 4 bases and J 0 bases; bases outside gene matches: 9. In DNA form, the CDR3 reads TGCGCCAGCAGCCGTGAGCTAGCGGGGGGCCAGAGCACAGATACGCAGTATTTT. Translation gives CASSRELAGGQSTDTQYF.

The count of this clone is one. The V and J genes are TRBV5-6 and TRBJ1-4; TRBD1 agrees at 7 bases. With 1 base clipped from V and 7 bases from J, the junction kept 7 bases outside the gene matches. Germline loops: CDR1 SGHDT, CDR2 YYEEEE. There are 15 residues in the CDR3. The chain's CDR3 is CASSLRTGLLEKLFF. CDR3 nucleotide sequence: TGTGCCAGCAGCTTGAGGACAGGACTCCTTGAAAAACTGTTTTTT.

The CDR3 spells CASSQDFSLSFQPQHF. The CDR3 DNA follows: TGCGCCAGCAGCCAAGATTTCTCGTTGAGTTTTCAGCCCCAGCATTTT. The J gene is TRBJ1-5, the V gene TRBV4-1; D call uncertain. The CDR3 has 16 residues. Per germline, CDR1 MGHRA and CDR2 YSYEKL. Trimming left V 0 bases short and J 6 bases short, with 15 bases between.

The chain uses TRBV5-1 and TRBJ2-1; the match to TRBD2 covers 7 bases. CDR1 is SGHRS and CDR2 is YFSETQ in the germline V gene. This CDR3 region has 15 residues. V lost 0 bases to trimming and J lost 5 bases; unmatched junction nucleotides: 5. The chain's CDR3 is CASSLVSSGNNEQFF. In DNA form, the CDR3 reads TGCGCCAGCAGCTTGGTGTCTAGCGGAAACAATGAGCAGTTCTTC.

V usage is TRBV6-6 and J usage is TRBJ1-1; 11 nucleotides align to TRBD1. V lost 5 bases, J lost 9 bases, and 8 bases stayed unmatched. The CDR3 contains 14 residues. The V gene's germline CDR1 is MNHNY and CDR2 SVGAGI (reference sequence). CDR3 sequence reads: CASSDLDRGLKAFF. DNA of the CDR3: TGTGCCAGCAGTGACTTGGACAGGGGGCTTAAAGCTTTCTTT.

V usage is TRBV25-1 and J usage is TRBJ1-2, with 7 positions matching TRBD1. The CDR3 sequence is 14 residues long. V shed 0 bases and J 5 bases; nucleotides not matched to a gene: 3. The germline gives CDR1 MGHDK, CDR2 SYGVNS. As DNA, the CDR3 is TGTGCCAGCAGTGAATATAACAGGGGTTATGGCTACACCTTC. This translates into CASSEYNRGYGYTF.

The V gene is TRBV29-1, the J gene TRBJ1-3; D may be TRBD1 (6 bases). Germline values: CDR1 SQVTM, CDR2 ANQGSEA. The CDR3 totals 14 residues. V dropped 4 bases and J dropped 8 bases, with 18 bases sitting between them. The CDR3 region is CSVVAQGNLDTIYF. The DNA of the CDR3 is TGCAGCGTTGTAGCCCAGGGGAATCTGGACACCATATATTTT.

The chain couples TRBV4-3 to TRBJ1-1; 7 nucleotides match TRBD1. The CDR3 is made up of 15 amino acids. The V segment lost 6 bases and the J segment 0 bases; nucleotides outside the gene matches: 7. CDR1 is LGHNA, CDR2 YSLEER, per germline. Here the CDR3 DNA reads TGCGCCAGCAGATTAGACAGGGACTTGAACACTGAAGCTTTCTTT. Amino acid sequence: CASRLDRDLNTEAFF.